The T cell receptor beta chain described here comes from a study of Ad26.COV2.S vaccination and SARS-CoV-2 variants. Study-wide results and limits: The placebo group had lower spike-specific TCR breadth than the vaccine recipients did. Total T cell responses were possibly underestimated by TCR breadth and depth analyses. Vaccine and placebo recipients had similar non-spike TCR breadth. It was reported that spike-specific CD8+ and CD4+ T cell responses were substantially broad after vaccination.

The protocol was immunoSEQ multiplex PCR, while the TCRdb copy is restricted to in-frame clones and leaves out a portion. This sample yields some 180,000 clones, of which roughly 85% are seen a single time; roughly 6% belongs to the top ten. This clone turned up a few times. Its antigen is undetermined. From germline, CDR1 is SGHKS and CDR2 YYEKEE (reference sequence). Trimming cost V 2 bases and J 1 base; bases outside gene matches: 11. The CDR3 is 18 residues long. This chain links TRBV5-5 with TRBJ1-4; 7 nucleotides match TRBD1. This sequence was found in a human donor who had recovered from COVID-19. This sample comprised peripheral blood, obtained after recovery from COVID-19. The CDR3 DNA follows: TGTGCCAGCAGCTTTCTTGCCGGGAACAGGGGAACTAATGAAAAACTGTTTTTT. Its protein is CASSFLAGNRGTNEKLFF. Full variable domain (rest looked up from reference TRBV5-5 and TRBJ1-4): DAGVTQSPTHLIKTRGQQVTLRCSPISGHKSVSWYQQVLGQGPQFIFQYYEKEERGRGNFPDRFSARQFPNYSSELNVNALLLGDSALYLCASSFLAGNRGTNEKLFFGSGTQLSVL.